The 18 T cell receptor beta chains below all came from one sample that was sequenced in a study of memory CD4+ T cells and cytomegalovirus serostatus. Profiling relied on immunoSEQ multiplex PCR, and the TCRdb table lists in-frame clones only, not all of them. The sample shows fewer than 75,000 clones, roughly 80% of them seen only once. Single viable CD3+CD4+CD8-CD45RO+ cells were sorted as the memory CD4+ T cells. Sample: memory CD4+ T cells from blood. These receptors were collected from an adult in good health and CMV-seronegative.

The genes are TRBV2 and TRBJ2-5; 7 bases line up with TRBD2. V trimming: 7 bases; J trimming: 5 bases; junction bases outside the gene matches: 13. The CDR3 loop spans 15 amino acids. The V gene's germline CDR1 is SNHLY and CDR2 FYNNEI. CDR3 protein: CASKRDYQSAETQYF. The CDR3 DNA reads as TGTGCCAGCAAACGGGACTACCAATCTGCGGAGACCCAGTACTTC.

The chain recombines TRBV7-2 with TRBJ2-2, with no clear D. The V gene's germline CDR1 is SGHTA and CDR2 FQGNSA. The germline V and J ends were trimmed by 2 bases and 3 bases, with 7 bases remaining between them. CDR3 length equals 14 residues. The CDR3 protein is CASSLLLYTGELFF. CDR3 bases: TGTGCCAGCAGCTTACTACTCTACACCGGGGAGCTGTTTTTT.

The J gene is TRBJ2-1, the V gene TRBV7-9; 10 bases map to TRBD2. This CDR3 comprises 16 residues. The germline CDR1 and CDR2 sequences are SEHNR and FQNEAQ (reference sequence). The V and J ends lost 5 bases and 5 bases, in that order; junction bases with no gene match: 9. The CDR3 nucleotides read TGTGCCAGCAGCACCCAAGCGGGGGGGCCGGACAATGAGCAGTTCTTC. Its protein is CASSTQAGGPDNEQFF.

The J gene is TRBJ1-2, the V gene TRBV14; tentative D call: TRBD1 (5 bases). Trimming removed 4 bases from V and 2 bases from J, with 11 bases in between. This CDR3 has 14 residues. In germline, CDR1 is SGHDN, CDR2 FVKESK. The CDR3 region is CASSLPGANYGYTF. In nucleotides, the CDR3 is TGTGCCAGCAGCCTACCCGGGGCAAACTATGGCTACACCTTC.

V is TRBV11-3 and J is TRBJ1-1, with D unresolved. V dropped 1 base and J dropped 4 bases, with 13 bases sitting between them. Per germline, CDR1 SGHNT and CDR2 YENEEA. The CDR3 sequence is 15 residues long. The CDR3 reads CASSLGRGLSTEAFF. In DNA, the CDR3 is TGTGCCAGCAGCTTAGGCCGGGGATTGAGCACTGAAGCTTTCTTT.

Remarks on this clone: One junction end does not reproduce the germline sequence, and a read error may be involved. V is TRBV2 and J is TRBJ2-5; the D gene is possibly TRBD1 (6 bases). Germline V lookup: CDR1 SNHLY, CDR2 FYNNEI. This CDR3 has 13 residues. This chain's CDR3 is CASSTQGQEAQYF. DNA for the CDR3: TGTGCCAGCAGTACGCAGGGGCAAGAGGCCCAGTACTTC.

V gene TRBV6-5 combines with J gene TRBJ1-1; 8 nucleotides line up with TRBD1. With 4 bases clipped from V and 1 base from J, the junction kept 2 bases outside the gene matches. In germline, CDR1 is MNHEY, CDR2 SVGAGI. The length of the CDR3 is 14 residues. The CDR3 here is CASSSGQGNTEAFF. DNA for the CDR3: TGTGCCAGCAGTTCTGGACAGGGGAACACTGAAGCTTTCTTT.

The genes are TRBV11-2 and TRBJ1-1, with 8 bases aligning to TRBD1. CDR3 length equals 14 residues. With V trimmed by 6 bases and J by 1 base, 4 bases remained unmatched. From germline, CDR1 is SGHAT and CDR2 FQNNGV. In DNA, the CDR3 is TGTGCCAGCAGTGCAGACAGGGGGAACACTGAAGCTTTCTTT. Translation: CASSADRGNTEAFF.

The V and J genes are TRBV28 and TRBJ1-2; TRBD1 is a possible D gene (5 bases). This CDR3 has 15 amino acids. CDR1 and CDR2 from the germline V gene are MDHEN and SYDVKM. The V end was cut by 7 bases, the J end by 4 bases, with 19 bases between. CDR3 sequence reads: CASTRWEGAPYGYTF. In DNA form, the CDR3 reads TGTGCCAGCACCCGATGGGAAGGGGCCCCCTATGGCTACACCTTC.

The chain joins TRBV7-2 to TRBJ1-1; D gene unclear. V was pared by 5 bases and J by 5 bases, with 12 bases between. The CDR3 covers 13 residues. Germline-derived CDR1 and CDR2 are SGHTA and FQGNSA. CDR3 sequence: CASSPNRGTEAFF. Written as DNA, the CDR3 is TGTGCCAGCAGCCCAAACCGGGGTACTGAAGCTTTCTTT.

V is TRBV20-1 and J is TRBJ2-5; unclear D gene. The germline V gene has CDR1 DFQATT and CDR2 SNEGSKA (reference sequence). The CDR3 contains 10 residues. Trimming shortened V by 0 bases and J by 11 bases, and 7 bases separated the two germline ends. Here the CDR3 reads CSARDNGQYF. Written as DNA, the CDR3 is TGCAGTGCTAGAGATAATGGTCAGTACTTC.

The chain links TRBV2 to TRBJ2-5; D possibly corresponds to TRBD1 (8 bases). This CDR3 is built from 15 residues. Deletions cut 9 bases from V and 5 bases from J, with 22 bases between. The germline gives CDR1 SNHLY, CDR2 FYNNEI. The CDR3 reads CARGVLTGGAETQYF. CDR3 DNA sequence: TGTGCCAGAGGGGTCCTAACAGGGGGGGCGGAGACCCAGTACTTC.

Note on this clone: A much larger clone lies a single base off, so this may be a read error. This chain uses TRBV11-2 with TRBJ2-7; D unresolved. Trimming cost V 5 bases and J 3 bases, with 8 bases left between them. The CDR3 consists of 12 residues. Germline CDR1 is SGHAT and CDR2 is FQNNGV. The CDR3 DNA is TGTGCCAGCAGCCCCCGGGTCTACGAGCAGTACTTC. This sequence encodes CASSPRVYEQYF.

This chain links TRBV18 with TRBJ1-1, with 7 bases identical to TRBD1. V shed 1 base, J shed 1 base, and the junction held 3 bases outside the gene matches. Germline-derived CDR1 and CDR2 are KGHSH and LQKENI. This CDR3 spans 15 amino acids. This CDR3 reads CASSPQGAGNTEAFF. The CDR3 DNA sequence: TGTGCCAGCTCACCACAGGGGGCTGGGAACACTGAAGCTTTCTTT. Together with reference TRBV18 and TRBJ1-1, the CDR3 gives the full variable domain: NAGVMQNPRHLVRRRGQEARLRCSPMKGHSHVYWYRQLPEEGLKFMVYLQKENIIDESGMPKERFSAEFPKEGPSILRIQQVVRGDSAAYFCASSPQGAGNTEAFFGQGTRLTVV.

The chain joins TRBV28 to TRBJ1-1; D uncertain. The CDR3 is 16 amino acids. The germline CDR1 and CDR2 sequences are MDHEN and SYDVKM. V lost 5 bases to trimming and J lost 3 bases, with 19 bases between them. The DNA of the CDR3 is TGTGCCAGCAGTCTTACGGTTGCGGGAGGTGACACTGAAGCTTTCTTT. This gives the protein CASSLTVAGGDTEAFF.

This chain connects TRBV10-3 to TRBJ1-2; D not resolved. The V and J ends lost 4 bases and 1 base respectively, with 4 bases between them. The germline CDR1 and CDR2 sequences are ENHRY and SYGVKD. The CDR3 spans 12 residues. The CDR3 region has the DNA TGTGCCATCAGTGCCTATAACTATGGCTACACCTTC. Amino acid sequence: CAISAYNYGYTF.

The J gene is TRBJ1-5, the V gene TRBV5-6, with D uncertain. Germline CDR1 reads SGHDT; CDR2 reads YYEEEE. Trimming stripped 3 bases from V and 3 bases from J, with 10 bases between. The CDR3 contains 14 residues. The chain's CDR3 is CASSSTLFNQPQHF. The DNA for the CDR3 is TGTGCCAGCAGCTCGACTCTATTCAATCAGCCCCAGCATTTT.

J is TRBJ1-2 and V is TRBV2, with 8 nucleotides matching TRBD1. V was pared by 2 bases and J by 2 bases, with 4 bases of the junction left unmatched. Per germline, CDR1 SNHLY and CDR2 FYNNEI. CDR3 length equals 15 residues. Here the CDR3 reads CASSEQGAGNYGYTF. The CDR3 bases are TGTGCCAGCAGTGAACAGGGGGCAGGGAACTATGGCTACACCTTC.